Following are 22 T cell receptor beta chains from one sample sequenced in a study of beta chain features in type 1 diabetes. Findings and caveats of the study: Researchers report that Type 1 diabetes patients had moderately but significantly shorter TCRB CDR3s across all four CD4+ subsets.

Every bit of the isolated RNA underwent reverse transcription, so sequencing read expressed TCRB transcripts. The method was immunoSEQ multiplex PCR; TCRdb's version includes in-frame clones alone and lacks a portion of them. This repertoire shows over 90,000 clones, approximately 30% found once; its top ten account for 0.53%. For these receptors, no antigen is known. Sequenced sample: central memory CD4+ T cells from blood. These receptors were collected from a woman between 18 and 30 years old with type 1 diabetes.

This CDR3 reads CASSSQDRSGNTIYF. Here the CDR3 DNA reads TGTGCCAGCAGCTCCCAGGACAGGTCTGGAAACACCATATATTTT. This chain joins TRBV7-2 and TRBJ1-3; 7 bases are shared with TRBD1. The CDR3 runs 15 residues. In germline, CDR1 is SGHTA, CDR2 FQGNSA. Trimming cost V 4 bases and J 1 base; bases outside gene matches: 4.

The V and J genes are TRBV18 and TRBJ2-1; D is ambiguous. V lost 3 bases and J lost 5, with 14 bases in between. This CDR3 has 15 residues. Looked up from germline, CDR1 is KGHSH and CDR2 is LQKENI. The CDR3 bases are TGTGCCAGCTCACCCCAAGTTGGCAGGAACAATGAGCAGTTCTTC. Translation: CASSPQVGRNNEQFF.

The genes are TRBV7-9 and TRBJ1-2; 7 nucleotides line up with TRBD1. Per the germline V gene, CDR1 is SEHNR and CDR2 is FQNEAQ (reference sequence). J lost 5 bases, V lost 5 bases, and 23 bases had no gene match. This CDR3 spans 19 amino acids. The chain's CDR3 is CASSPDLWGRRQGLYGYTF. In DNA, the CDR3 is TGTGCCAGCAGCCCAGACCTGTGGGGAAGGAGACAGGGTTTGTATGGCTACACCTTC.

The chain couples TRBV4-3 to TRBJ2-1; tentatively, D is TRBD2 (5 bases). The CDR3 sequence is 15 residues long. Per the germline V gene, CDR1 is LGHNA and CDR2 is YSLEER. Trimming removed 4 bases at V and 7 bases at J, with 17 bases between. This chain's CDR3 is CASSPDSQLDNEQFF. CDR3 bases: TGCGCCAGCAGCCCGGACTCCCAACTCGATAATGAGCAGTTCTTC.

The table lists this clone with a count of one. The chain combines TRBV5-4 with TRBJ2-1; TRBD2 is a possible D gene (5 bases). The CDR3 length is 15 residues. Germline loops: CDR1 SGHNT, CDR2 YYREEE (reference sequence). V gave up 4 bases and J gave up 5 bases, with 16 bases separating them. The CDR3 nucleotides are TGTGCCAGCAGCCCCACTATCTACGGGGACAATGAGCAGTTCTTC. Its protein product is CASSPTIYGDNEQFF.

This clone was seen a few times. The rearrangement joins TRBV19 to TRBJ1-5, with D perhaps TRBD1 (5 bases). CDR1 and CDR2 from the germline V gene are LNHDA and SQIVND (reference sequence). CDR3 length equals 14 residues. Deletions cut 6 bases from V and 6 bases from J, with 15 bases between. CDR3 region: CASRLRAGGQPQHF. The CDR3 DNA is TGTGCCAGTAGACTCCGGGCCGGGGGTCAGCCCCAGCATTTT.

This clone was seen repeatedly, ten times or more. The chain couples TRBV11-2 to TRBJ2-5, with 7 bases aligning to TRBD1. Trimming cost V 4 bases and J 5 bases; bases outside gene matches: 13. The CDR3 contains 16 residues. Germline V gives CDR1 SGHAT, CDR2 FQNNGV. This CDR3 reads CASSSLTRGRGETQYF. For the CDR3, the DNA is TGTGCCAGCAGCTCGCTAACGAGGGGGCGCGGGGAGACCCAGTACTTC.

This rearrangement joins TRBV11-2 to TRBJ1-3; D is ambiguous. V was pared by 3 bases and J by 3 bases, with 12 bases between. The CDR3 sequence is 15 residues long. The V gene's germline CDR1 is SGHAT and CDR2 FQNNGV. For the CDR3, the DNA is TGTGCCAGCAGCTTTCAACGGGTCGGTGGAAACACCATATATTTT. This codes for CASSFQRVGGNTIYF.

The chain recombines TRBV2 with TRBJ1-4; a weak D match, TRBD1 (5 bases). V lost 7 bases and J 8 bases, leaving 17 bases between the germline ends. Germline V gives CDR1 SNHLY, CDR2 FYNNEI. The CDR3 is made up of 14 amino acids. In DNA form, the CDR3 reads TGTGCCAGCAAGTGGTCCAGGGAAGGAGAAAAACTGTTTTTT. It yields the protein CASKWSREGEKLFF.

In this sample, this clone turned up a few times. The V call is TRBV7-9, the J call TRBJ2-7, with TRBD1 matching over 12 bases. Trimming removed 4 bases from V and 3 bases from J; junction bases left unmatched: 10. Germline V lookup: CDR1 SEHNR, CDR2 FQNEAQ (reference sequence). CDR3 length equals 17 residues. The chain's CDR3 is CASSSPPGTGGSYEQYF. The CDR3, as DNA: TGTGCCAGCAGCTCGCCACCCGGGACAGGGGGCAGCTACGAGCAGTACTTC.

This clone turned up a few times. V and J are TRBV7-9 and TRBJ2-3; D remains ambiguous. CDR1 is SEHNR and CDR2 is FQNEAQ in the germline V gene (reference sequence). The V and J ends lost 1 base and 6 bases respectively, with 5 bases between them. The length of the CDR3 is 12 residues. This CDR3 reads CASSLVGDTQYF. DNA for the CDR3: TGTGCCAGCAGCTTAGTCGGTGATACGCAGTATTTT.

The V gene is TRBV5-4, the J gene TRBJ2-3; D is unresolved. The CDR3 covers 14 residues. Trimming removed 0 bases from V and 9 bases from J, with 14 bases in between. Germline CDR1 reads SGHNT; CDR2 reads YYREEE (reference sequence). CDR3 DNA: TGTGCCAGCAGCTTGGCGGAAAGAGGATCCACGCAGTATTTT. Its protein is CASSLAERGSTQYF.

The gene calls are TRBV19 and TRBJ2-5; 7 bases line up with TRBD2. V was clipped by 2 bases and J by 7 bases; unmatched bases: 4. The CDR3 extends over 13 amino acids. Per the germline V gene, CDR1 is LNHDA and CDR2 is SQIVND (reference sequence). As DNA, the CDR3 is TGTGCCAGTAGTATAAGCGGGGCGGGGACCCAGTACTTC. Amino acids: CASSISGAGTQYF.

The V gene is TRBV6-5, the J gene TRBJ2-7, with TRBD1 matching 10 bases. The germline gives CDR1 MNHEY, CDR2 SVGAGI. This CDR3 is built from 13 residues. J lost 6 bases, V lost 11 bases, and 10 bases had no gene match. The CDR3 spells CAAGTGVGGEQYV. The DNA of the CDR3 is TGTGCCGCCGGGACAGGGGTTGGAGGCGAGCAGTACGTC.

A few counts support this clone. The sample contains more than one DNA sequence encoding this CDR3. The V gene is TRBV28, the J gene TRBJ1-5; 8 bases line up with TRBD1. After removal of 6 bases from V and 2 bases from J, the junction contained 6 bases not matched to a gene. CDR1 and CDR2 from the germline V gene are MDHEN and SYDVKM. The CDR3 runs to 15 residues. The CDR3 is CASSSGQGGNQPQHF. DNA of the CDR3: TGTGCCAGCAGCTCCGGACAGGGCGGCAATCAGCCCCAGCATTTT.

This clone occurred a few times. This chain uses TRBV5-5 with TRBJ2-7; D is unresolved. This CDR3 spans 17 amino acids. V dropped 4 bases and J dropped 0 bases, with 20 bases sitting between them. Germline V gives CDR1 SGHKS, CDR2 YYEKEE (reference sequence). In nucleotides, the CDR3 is TGTGCCAGCAGCCCGGTAGAAAGGCAGGCACACTCCTACGAGCAGTACTTC. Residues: CASSPVERQAHSYEQYF.

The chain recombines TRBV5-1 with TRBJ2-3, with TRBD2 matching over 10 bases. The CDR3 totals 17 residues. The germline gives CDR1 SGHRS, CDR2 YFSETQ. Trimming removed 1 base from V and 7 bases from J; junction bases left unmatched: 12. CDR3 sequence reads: CASSLSVKREGGNTQYF. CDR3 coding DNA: TGCGCCAGCAGCTTGAGCGTGAAGCGGGAGGGCGGGAATACGCAGTATTTT.

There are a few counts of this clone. This CDR3 is CASSLGSSGRLETQYF. CDR3 bases: TGTGCCAGCAGCTTAGGTTCTAGCGGGAGGCTAGAGACCCAGTACTTC. The chain joins TRBV7-6 to TRBJ2-5; 11 nucleotides align to TRBD2. With V trimmed by 1 base and J by 4 bases, 5 bases remained unmatched. The CDR3 has 16 amino acids. Germline lookup yields CDR1 SGHVS and CDR2 FNYEAQ.

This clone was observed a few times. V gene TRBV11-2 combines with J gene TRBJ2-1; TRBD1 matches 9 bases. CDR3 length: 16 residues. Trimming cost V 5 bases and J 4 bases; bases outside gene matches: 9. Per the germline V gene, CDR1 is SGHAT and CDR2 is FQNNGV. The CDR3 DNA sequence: TGTGCCAGCAGCCCAGGTGGGGACAGGGCTTACAATGAGCAGTTCTTC. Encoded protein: CASSPGGDRAYNEQFF.

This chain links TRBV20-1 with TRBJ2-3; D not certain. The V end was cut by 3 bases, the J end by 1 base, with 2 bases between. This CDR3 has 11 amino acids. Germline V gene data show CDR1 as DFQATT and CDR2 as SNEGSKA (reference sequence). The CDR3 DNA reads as TGCAGTGCTAGCGGCACAGATACGCAGTATTTT. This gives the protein CSASGTDTQYF.

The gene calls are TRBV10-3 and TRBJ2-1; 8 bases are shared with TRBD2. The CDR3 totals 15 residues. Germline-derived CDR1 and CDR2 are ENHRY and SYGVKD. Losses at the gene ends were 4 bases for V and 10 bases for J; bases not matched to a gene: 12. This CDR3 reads CAISGLAGRGGEQFF. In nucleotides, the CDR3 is TGTGCCATCAGTGGTCTAGCGGGTCGAGGGGGGGAGCAGTTCTTC.

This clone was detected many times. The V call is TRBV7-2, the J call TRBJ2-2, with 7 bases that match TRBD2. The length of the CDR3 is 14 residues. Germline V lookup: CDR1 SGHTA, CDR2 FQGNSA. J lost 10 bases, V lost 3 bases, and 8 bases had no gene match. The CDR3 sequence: CASSFSGTLKELFF. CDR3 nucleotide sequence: TGTGCCAGCAGCTTCAGCGGGACTTTGAAGGAGCTGTTTTTT.